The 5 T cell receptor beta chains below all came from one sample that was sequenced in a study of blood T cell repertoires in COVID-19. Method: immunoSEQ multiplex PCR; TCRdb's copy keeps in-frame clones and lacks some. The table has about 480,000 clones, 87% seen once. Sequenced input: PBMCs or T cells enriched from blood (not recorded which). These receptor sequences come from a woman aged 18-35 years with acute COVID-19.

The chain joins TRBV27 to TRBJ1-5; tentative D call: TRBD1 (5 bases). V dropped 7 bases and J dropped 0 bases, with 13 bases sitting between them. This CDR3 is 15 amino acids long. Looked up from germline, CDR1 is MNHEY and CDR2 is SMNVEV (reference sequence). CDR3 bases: TGTGCCAGCAAAAGGGCAGGGAATAGCAATCAGCCCCAGCATTTT. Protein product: CASKRAGNSNQPQHF.

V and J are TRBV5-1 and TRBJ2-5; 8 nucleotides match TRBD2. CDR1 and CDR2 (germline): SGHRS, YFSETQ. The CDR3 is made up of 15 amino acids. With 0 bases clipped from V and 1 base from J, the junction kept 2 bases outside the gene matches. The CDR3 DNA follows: TGCGCCAGCAGCTTGGTAGCGGGGAGCCAAGAGACCCAGTACTTC. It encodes CASSLVAGSQETQYF.

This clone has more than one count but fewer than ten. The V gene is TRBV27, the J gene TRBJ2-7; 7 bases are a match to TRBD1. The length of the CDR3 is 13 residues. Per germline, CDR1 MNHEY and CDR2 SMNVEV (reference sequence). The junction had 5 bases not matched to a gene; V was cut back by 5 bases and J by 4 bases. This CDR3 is CASSRDSYYEQYF. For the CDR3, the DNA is TGTGCCAGCAGTAGGGACAGTTATTACGAGCAGTACTTC.

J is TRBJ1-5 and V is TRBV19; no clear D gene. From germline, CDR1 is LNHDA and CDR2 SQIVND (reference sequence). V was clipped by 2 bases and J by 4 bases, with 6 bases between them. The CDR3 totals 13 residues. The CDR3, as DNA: TGTGCCAGTAGTATAAGCAGGAATCAGCCCCAGCATTTT. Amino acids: CASSISRNQPQHF.

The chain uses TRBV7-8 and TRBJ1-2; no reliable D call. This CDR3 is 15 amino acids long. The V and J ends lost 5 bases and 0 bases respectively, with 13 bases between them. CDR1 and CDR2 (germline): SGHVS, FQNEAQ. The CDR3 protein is CASSPRSGTNYGYTF. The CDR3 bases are TGTGCCAGCAGCCCGAGATCCGGGACTAACTATGGCTACACCTTC.